The 13 T cell receptor beta chains in this list originate from one sample, sequenced in a study of control samples from healthy donors and cancer patients. This table comes from immunoSEQ multiplex PCR, and its TCRdb copy is limited to in-frame clones, with some not included. The table shows 350,000 to 450,000 clones, with more than 80% occurring only once. Source material: PBMCs. These receptors were obtained from a man aged 35 to 55 with head and neck cancer.

The chain has TRBV28 and TRBJ2-2, with a tentative D call TRBD2 (6 bases). The CDR3 extends over 13 amino acids. V gave up 8 bases and J gave up 7 bases, with 14 bases separating them. Germline-derived CDR1 and CDR2 are MDHEN and SYDVKM. The CDR3 sequence is CASLGTALGELFF. The CDR3 DNA follows: TGTGCCAGCCTCGGGACTGCACTCGGGGAGCTGTTTTTT.

There are a few counts of this clone. This chain joins TRBV4-3 and TRBJ2-5; D is perhaps TRBD1 (6 bases). The V gene lost 5 bases and the J gene lost 12 bases, with 16 bases spanning the gap. Germline V gives CDR1 LGHNA, CDR2 YSLEER. CDR3 length: 12 amino acids. The CDR3 bases are TGCGCCAGCAGCAAACACAGGGTCAAGGAGTACTTC. It yields the protein CASSKHRVKEYF.

This chain connects TRBV29-1 to TRBJ1-3; possibly TRBD1 for D (5 bases). V was clipped by 3 bases and J by 0 bases, with 9 bases between them. The germline V gene encodes CDR1 SQVTM and CDR2 ANQGSEA. The CDR3 sequence is 14 residues long. This CDR3 is CSVDGTGSGNTIYF. The CDR3 DNA is TGCAGCGTTGACGGCACAGGCTCTGGAAACACCATATATTTT.

The chain has TRBV6-2 or TRBV6-3 and TRBJ1-2; 7 nucleotides match TRBD1. Germline lookup yields CDR1 MNHEY and CDR2 SVGEGT. This CDR3 is 11 amino acids long. Trimming took 5 bases from V and 12 from J; bases not matched to a gene: 6. DNA for the CDR3: TGTGCCAGCAGTCAGACAGGGATTAACACCTTC. This translates into CASSQTGINTF.

This clone has just one count. The genes are TRBV30 and TRBJ2-7; the D gene is possibly TRBD1 (6 bases). This CDR3 contains 13 residues. The germline V gene encodes CDR1 GTSNPN and CDR2 SVGIG (reference sequence). Trimming took 1 base from V and 0 from J, leaving 7 bases between them. The CDR3 DNA reads TGTGCCTGGAGTGCAGGGGCCTCCTACGAGCAGTACTTC. It codes for CAWSAGASYEQYF.

This rearrangement joins TRBV7-9 to TRBJ2-7, with 9 positions matching TRBD2. The CDR3 covers 16 residues. Losses at the gene ends were 1 base for V and 5 bases for J; bases not matched to a gene: 9. CDR1 and CDR2 from the germline V gene are SEHNR and FQNEAQ (reference sequence). The CDR3 spells CASSLVRPSGDNEQYF. The CDR3 nucleotides are TGTGCCAGCAGCTTAGTACGGCCTAGCGGGGACAACGAGCAGTACTTC.

This chain links TRBV28 with TRBJ1-5; D call uncertain. The CDR3 is made up of 14 amino acids. V was pared by 5 bases and J by 3 bases, with 11 bases between. CDR1 and CDR2 (germline): MDHEN, SYDVKM. CDR3 sequence: CASSLNSLNQPQHF. The CDR3 region has the DNA TGTGCCAGCAGTCTTAACAGCCTCAATCAGCCCCAGCATTTT. Complete variable domain (other parts from reference TRBV28 and TRBJ1-5): DVKVTQSSRYLVKRTGEKVFLECVQDMDHENMFWYRQDPGLGLRLIYFSYDVKMKEKGDIPEGYSVSREKKERFSLILESASTNQTSMYLCASSLNSLNQPQHFGDGTRLSIL.

The chain links TRBV28 to TRBJ1-2; tentative D call: TRBD1 (5 bases). Germline CDR1 and CDR2: MDHEN and SYDVKM. CDR3 size: 12 residues. Trimming took off 5 bases at V and 4 bases at J, with 8 bases between the two ends. CDR3 in DNA: TGTGCCAGCAGTGCGGGGGGCTATGGCTACACCTTC. Protein: CASSAGGYGYTF.

The chain carries TRBV6-2 or TRBV6-3 and TRBJ2-4, with 7 bases matching TRBD2. Germline CDR1 reads MNHEY; CDR2 reads SVGEGT. After removal of 4 bases from V and 0 bases from J, the junction contained 6 bases not matched to a gene. The CDR3 covers 16 residues. CDR3 sequence reads: CASSSLAELAKNIQYF. CDR3 in DNA: TGTGCCAGCAGTTCTCTAGCGGAGTTAGCCAAAAACATTCAGTACTTC.

This chain connects TRBV5-1 to TRBJ1-4, with TRBD1 matching 8 bases. The CDR3 runs to 16 residues. Per the germline V gene, CDR1 is SGHRS and CDR2 is YFSETQ. V lost 3 bases, J lost 6 bases, and 10 bases stayed unmatched. The CDR3 spells CASSYGDRGVDEKLFF. The CDR3 DNA reads TGCGCCAGCAGCTATGGTGACAGGGGTGTGGATGAAAAACTGTTTTTT.

The V gene is TRBV4-1, the J gene TRBJ2-7; 10 bases line up with TRBD2. The CDR3 runs 15 residues. Germline assignment: CDR1 MGHRA and CDR2 YSYEKL. The J segment lost 6 bases and the V segment lost 6 bases, leaving 11 bases of the junction unmatched. CDR3 DNA: TGCGCCAGCAGTACGGTAGCGGGAGGAAGCGGCGAGCAGTACTTC. Translation gives CASSTVAGGSGEQYF.

This chain links TRBV3-1 (or the pseudogene TRBV3-2) with TRBJ2-1, with a tentative D call TRBD1 (5 bases). Germline CDR1 LGHDT, CDR2 YNNKEL (reference sequence). The ends were cut back, 5 bases at V and 6 bases at J, with 20 bases in the middle. The CDR3 is 16 residues long. The CDR3 sequence: CASSDIPWGSLNEQFF. CDR3 in DNA: TGTGCCAGCAGCGATATTCCTTGGGGCAGCCTCAATGAGCAGTTCTTC.

This clone was recorded once. Other nucleotide sequences from this sample produce the same CDR3. The chain combines TRBV14 with TRBJ2-1; the D gene is possibly TRBD1 (6 bases). The CDR3 has 14 amino acids. Germline V gives CDR1 SGHDN, CDR2 FVKESK. V lost 4 bases, J lost 4 bases, and 11 bases lay in between. This chain's CDR3 is CASSPGQLYNEQFF. CDR3 nucleotides: TGTGCCAGCAGCCCCGGACAGCTATACAATGAGCAGTTCTTC.